This T cell receptor (beta chain) derives from a study of CD8+CD57+ T cells in acquired aplastic anemia. This clonotype was detected ten times or more. Germline V CDR1 and CDR2: SGDLS, YYNGEE. There are 14 residues in the CDR3. V was pared by 3 bases and J by 2 bases, with 9 bases between. The template for TCR beta VDJ and CDR3 sequence profiling was genomic DNA. TCRdb reprocessed the reads via MiXCR and lists one record per CDR3 protein. This table holds some 150,000 distinct CDR3 sequences, 41% found once. This TCR was sampled from a human donor in good health, serving as a control. This chain links TRBV9 with TRBJ1-3; a possible D gene is TRBD1 (5 bases). Input material: sorted CD4+, CD8+, or CD8+CD57+ T cells (not recorded which) from PBMCs. CDR3: CASSDRNPGNTIYF. The CDR3 DNA reads as TGTGCCAGCAGCGACAGGAATCCTGGAAACACCATATATTTT.